This TCR beta chain was profiled in a study of T-cell reconstitution after alpha-beta-depleted transplantation in children. This clonotype was counted only a few times. Its antigen is as yet unknown. TCRbeta library construction was performed incorporating unique molecular identifiers. TCRdb re-called the PCR reads with MiXCR, one entry per CDR3 protein. The repertoire holds some 200,000 distinct CDR3 sequences, with about 8.4% as singletons. This CDR3 spans 15 amino acids. V was cut by 10 bases and J by 6 bases, with 22 bases left in between. Overall study findings and caveats: Newly produced T cells mostly provided counts and TCRbeta diversity after one year, as hyperexpanded clones declined. Several hundred expanded graft clones reportedly were the source of alpha-beta T cells about two months after transplant. TCRbeta diversity was high at day 60 in some patients (a result of surviving recipient T cells and thymic progenitors).

The clonotype originates from a male patient aged 2 to 10 who had a stem cell transplant for acute myeloid leukemia, so the T cells may come from the graft donor. Source: PBMCs, mostly from graft donor cells, taken 360 days after TCRalphabeta/CD19-depleted stem cell transplant. The V gene is TRBV12-3 or TRBV12-4, the J gene TRBJ2-1; perhaps TRBD1 as D (7 bases). This CDR3 reads CATTRGWQGGNEQFF. The CDR3 region has the DNA TGTGCCACTACCCGGGGTTGGCAGGGGGGCAATGAGCAGTTCTTC.